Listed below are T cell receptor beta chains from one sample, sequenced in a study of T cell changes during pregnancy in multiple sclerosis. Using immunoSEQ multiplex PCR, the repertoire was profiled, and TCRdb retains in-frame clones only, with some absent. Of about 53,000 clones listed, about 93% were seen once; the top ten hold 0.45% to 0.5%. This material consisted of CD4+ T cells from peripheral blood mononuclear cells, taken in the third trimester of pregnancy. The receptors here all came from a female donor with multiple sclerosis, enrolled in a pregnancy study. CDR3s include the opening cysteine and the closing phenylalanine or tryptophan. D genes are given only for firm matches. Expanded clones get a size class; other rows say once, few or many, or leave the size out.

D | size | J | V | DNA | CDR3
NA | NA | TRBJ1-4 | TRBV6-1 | TGTGCCAGCAGTGACACGGGGTGGGACTGGAGTGAAAAACTGTTTTTT | CASSDTGWDWSEKLFF
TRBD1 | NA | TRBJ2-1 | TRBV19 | TGTGCCAGTAGTGGGCGGACAGGGAAGTTCAATGAGCAGTTCTTC | CASSGRTGKFNEQFF
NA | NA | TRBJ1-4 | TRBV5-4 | TGTGCCAGCAGTTTTCAGGGTCGCTATGAAAAACTGTTTTTT | CASSFQGRYEKLFF
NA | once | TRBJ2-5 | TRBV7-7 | TGTGCTAGCAGCTTGGGACATAGACAAGAGACCCAGTACTTC | CASSLGHRQETQYF
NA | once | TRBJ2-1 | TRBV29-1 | TGCAGCGTTGACGGACAGAGCTCCTACAATGAGCAGTTCTTC | CSVDGQSSYNEQFF
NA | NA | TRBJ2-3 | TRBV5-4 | TGTGCCAGCAGCTCAGACTCCCGATTGCAGTATTTT | CASSSDSRLQYF
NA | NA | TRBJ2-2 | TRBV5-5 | TGTGCCAGCGGATCCCCCGGGACAATCGCCGGGGAGCTGTTTTTT | CASGSPGTIAGELFF
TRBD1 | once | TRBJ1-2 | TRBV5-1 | TGCGCCAGCAGACCGGGACAGGGGCTCCGTGGCTACACCTTC | CASRPGQGLRGYTF
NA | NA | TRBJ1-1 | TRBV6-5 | TGTGCCAGCAGTTCCACAGCCCGCCAGGGTCATACTGAAGCTTTCTTT | CASSSTARQGHTEAFF
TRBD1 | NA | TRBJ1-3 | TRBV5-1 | TGCGCCAGCAGCACCGGGGACAGATCTATAAACACCATATATTTT | CASSTGDRSINTIYF